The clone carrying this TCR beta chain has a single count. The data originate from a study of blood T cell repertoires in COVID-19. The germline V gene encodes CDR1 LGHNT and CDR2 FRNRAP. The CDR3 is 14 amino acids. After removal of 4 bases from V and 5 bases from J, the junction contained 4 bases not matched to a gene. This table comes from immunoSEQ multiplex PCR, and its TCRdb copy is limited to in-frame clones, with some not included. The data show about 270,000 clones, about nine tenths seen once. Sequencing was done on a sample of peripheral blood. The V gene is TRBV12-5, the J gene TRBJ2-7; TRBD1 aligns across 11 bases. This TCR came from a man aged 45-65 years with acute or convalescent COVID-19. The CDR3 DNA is TGTGCTAGTGGTTACGGACAGGGGGCTAACGAGCAGTACTTC. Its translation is CASGYGQGANEQYF.